The clone carrying this T cell receptor (beta chain) occurred once. Repertoires were generated with immunoSEQ multiplex PCR, while TCRdb's copy carries only in-frame clones and drops some. The data hold 60,000 to 90,000 clones, with around 97% observed a single time. These data originate in a study of technical replicates of blood from a handful of donors. The receptor's source is a human donor in good health. Sequencing was carried out using T cells isolated from PBMCs.

CDR3 sequence: CASSDRGHRDEKLFF. The CDR3 DNA is TGTGCCAGCAGTGACAGGGGTCATAGGGATGAAAAACTGTTTTTT. V is TRBV27 and J is TRBJ1-4; 8 bases fit TRBD1. The trim removed 5 bases at V and 6 bases at J, leaving 8 bases unmatched. This CDR3 has 15 amino acids. Germline lookup yields CDR1 MNHEY and CDR2 SMNVEV (reference sequence).